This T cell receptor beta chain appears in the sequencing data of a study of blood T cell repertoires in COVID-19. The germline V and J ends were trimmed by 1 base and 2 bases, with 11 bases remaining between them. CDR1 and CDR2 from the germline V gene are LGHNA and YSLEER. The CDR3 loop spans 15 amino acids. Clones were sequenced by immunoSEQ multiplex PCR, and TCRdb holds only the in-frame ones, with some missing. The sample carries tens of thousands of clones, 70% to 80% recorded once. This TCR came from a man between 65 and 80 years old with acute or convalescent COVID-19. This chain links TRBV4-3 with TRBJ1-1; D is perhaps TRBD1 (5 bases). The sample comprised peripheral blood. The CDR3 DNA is TGCGCCAGCAGCCAAGCCTGGGGGGGAAACACTGAAGCTTTCTTT. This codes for CASSQAWGGNTEAFF.